This T cell receptor (beta chain) was documented in a study of molecular identifiers for immune sequencing clone quantification. Overall study findings and caveats: Jurkat TCR RNA from one cell was spiked into 1 million or so naive cells, and it was reportedly detectable there. Sizes of clones that are highly expanded could be underestimated (if identical TCR molecules share a barcode). Effector cells had over 98% of their molecules in clones above 20 RNA copies, while naive cells had under 1%.

A single record per CDR3 protein comes from TCRdb applying MiXCR to the PCR reads. The table shows 100,000 or so distinct CDR3 sequences, with 36% occurring only once. This clonotype was detected many times. The antigen remains undetermined. CDR1 and CDR2 from the germline V gene are MDHEN and SYDVKM. V was trimmed by 5 bases and J by 0 bases, leaving 14 bases between them. This CDR3 spans 15 amino acids. This chain uses TRBV28 with TRBJ2-7, with D possibly matching TRBD2 (6 bases). The source is a human donor in good health. Some libraries in this study had Jurkat cell RNA spiked in. The sequenced sample consisted of naive CD8+ T cells from blood, with Jurkat cell RNA spiked in. Described subset: FACS-sorted CD8+CD4-CCR7+CD45RA+ naive T cells. Here the CDR3 reads CASSVPPGSSYEQYF. In DNA form, the CDR3 reads TGTGCCAGCAGTGTACCACCCGGGAGCTCCTACGAGCAGTACTTC.